This T cell receptor beta chain derives from a study of graft-versus-host responses after intestinal transplantation. Germline V gives CDR1 SNHLY, CDR2 FYNNEI. The CDR3 spans 14 residues. The V gene end was trimmed by 6 bases and the J gene end by 4 bases; junction bases not matched to a gene: 6. Graft material was processed, releasing intraepithelial and lamina propria lymphocytes. TCRdb's table, derived via immunoSEQ multiplex PCR, lists solely in-frame clones and lacks some. This table has some 4,400 clones, under 75% appearing once. The chain joins TRBV2 to TRBJ2-3, with TRBD1 matching over 8 bases. This TCR was recovered from a human patient who received an intestinal transplant, so some T cells may come from the graft donor. This sample comprised ileum tissue, obtained 17 days after transplant. The CDR3 DNA reads TGTGCCAGCAGGGACAGGGAAGGTGCAGATACGCAGTATTTT. Its translation: CASRDREGADTQYF.